This T cell receptor (beta chain) was sequenced for a study of blood T cell repertoires in COVID-19. Study-wide context: Samples representing acute and convalescent COVID-19 were sourced from the United States, Italy and Spain.

Those enrolled, adults aged 18 to 89 years, came from under 25 US areas. Cohort assignment relied on participant-reported clinical history. As processed by the authors: Estimated nucleated cell counts came from reference gene primer amplification. TCRdb's table, derived via immunoSEQ multiplex PCR, lists solely in-frame clones and lacks some. V, J and clone size were drawn from that table, and D and trimming were deduced from the DNA. Of 400,000 to 550,000 clones in the sample, around 90% are singletons; the top ten hold roughly 2%. With 2 bases clipped from V and 3 bases from J, the junction kept 9 bases outside the gene matches. Germline V gives CDR1 MNHEY, CDR2 SMNVEV (reference sequence). The CDR3 sequence is 16 residues long.

Sequenced: PBMCs or T cells enriched from blood (not recorded which). The sequence came from a young woman with acute COVID-19. V and J are TRBV27 and TRBJ1-2; 7 bases line up with TRBD1. The CDR3 bases are TGTGCCAGCAGTTTAGCCCTGGGGCAGGGGGACTATGGCTACACCTTC. Amino acids: CASSLALGQGDYGYTF.